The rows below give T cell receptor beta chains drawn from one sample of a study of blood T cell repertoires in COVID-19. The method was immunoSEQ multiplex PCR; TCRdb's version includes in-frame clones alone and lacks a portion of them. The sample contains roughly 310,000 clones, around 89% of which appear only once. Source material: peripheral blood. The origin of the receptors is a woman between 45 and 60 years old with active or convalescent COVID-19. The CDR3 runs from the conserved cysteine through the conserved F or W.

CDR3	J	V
CASSLFPPLRTDTQYF	TRBJ2-3	TRBV7-2
CASSLAGTGEDEQYF	TRBJ2-7	TRBV7-3
CASSSGQTYEQYF	TRBJ2-7	TRBV18
CASTTGRMDRRSYEQYF	TRBJ2-7	TRBV13
CASSSQETQYF	TRBJ2-5	TRBV18
CAWSDRVWEPQHF	TRBJ1-5	TRBV30
CATSGGYTGELFF	TRBJ2-2	TRBV24-1
CASSLRTGVQITEAFF	TRBJ1-1	TRBV5-6
CASSFSGGGNQPQHF	TRBJ1-5	TRBV28
CASSEYGQKHTGELFF	TRBJ2-2	TRBV25-1
CASSRGLSGNTIYF	TRBJ1-3	TRBV7-2
CASSPGAGGYYNEQFF	TRBJ2-1	TRBV5-6
CASSYLGGAADTQYF	TRBJ2-3	TRBV6-2/TRBV6-3
CASSYSIWGNKVGNQPQHF	TRBJ1-5	TRBV6-2/TRBV6-3
CASRRQGGGTEAFF	TRBJ1-1	TRBV27
CASSKWDRDWSTEAFF	TRBJ1-1	TRBV19
CASSETGFYYEQYF	TRBJ2-7	TRBV7-9
CASSLGRPTGKAEAFF	TRBJ1-1	TRBV5-8
CASSQDRDKSTIYF	TRBJ1-3	TRBV3-1/TRBV3-2
CASSYPLDRVGNEQFF	TRBJ2-1	TRBV7-6
CASRGRTYGYTF	TRBJ1-2	TRBV28
CASSFGTGGTNTQYF	TRBJ2-3	TRBV7-9
CASSLTGVDQPQHF	TRBJ1-5	TRBV6-5
CASRGQGNEQFF	TRBJ2-1	TRBV2
CSVGPTGGVMDGYTF	TRBJ1-2	TRBV29-1
CASSQVRENSYEQYF	TRBJ2-7	TRBV3-1/TRBV3-2
CASSPSRSNNEQFF	TRBJ2-1	TRBV4-1
CASSQDQGIGATQYF	TRBJ2-5	TRBV4-3
CASSLIGGTDTGELFF	TRBJ2-2	TRBV7-2
CAWWGGGETQYF	TRBJ2-5	TRBV30
CASSQDYSHGGSGNTIYF	TRBJ1-3	TRBV3-1/TRBV3-2
CASSPLATSGHNEQFF	TRBJ2-1	TRBV18
CASSSPGASQPQHF	TRBJ1-5	TRBV19
CASSPGTGQNTEAFF	TRBJ1-1	TRBV11-3
CASSSGDRRTGELFF	TRBJ2-2	TRBV19
CASSLQSSAGGTGEKLFF	TRBJ1-4	TRBV7-3
CASPKSRGYTEAFF	TRBJ1-1	TRBV2
CASSSVGSRDTQYF	TRBJ2-3	TRBV11-2
CASSPRTSGTYEQYF	TRBJ2-7	TRBV19
CASSTEQGAGAFF	TRBJ1-1	TRBV2
CAWSAPPSTGTDTQYF	TRBJ2-3	TRBV30
CASSLGGRDTEAFF	TRBJ1-1	TRBV9
CASSSGGGLAVYWYF	TRBJ2-7	TRBV6-8
CASREQRYEQYF	TRBJ2-7	TRBV6-5
CASSLRVEGDTIYF	TRBJ1-3	TRBV18
CASSLTSNYGYTF	TRBJ1-2	TRBV19
CASSAVGDYEQYF	TRBJ2-7	TRBV25-1
CASSRTSGDYNEQFF	TRBJ2-1	TRBV7-2
CASTRTGTGSSPLHF	TRBJ1-6	TRBV6-5
CASSYFGEQYNEQFF	TRBJ2-1	TRBV6-5
CASMTSGQETQYF	TRBJ2-5	TRBV18
CASSSSTDTQYF	TRBJ2-3	TRBV6-2/TRBV6-3
CAWSVRGVIYNEQFF	TRBJ2-1	TRBV30